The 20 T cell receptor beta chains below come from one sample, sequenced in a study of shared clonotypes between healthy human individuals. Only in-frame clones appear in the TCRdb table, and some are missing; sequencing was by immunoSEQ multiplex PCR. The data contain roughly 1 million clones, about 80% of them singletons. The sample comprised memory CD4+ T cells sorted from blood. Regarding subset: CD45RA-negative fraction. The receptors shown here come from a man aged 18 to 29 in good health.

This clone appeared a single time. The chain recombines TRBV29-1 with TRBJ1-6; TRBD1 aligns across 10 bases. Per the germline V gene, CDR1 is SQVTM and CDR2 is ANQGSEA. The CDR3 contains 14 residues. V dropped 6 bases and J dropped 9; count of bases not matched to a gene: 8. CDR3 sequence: CSVTTGGIGSPLHF. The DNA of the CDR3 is TGCAGCGTGACGACAGGGGGCATAGGTTCACCCCTCCACTTT.

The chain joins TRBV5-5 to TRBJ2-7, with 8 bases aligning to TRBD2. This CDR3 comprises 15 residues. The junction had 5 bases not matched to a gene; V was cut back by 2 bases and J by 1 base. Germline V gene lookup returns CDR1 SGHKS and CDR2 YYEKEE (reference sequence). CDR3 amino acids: CASSLRLAFSYEQYF. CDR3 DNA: TGTGCCAGCAGCTTACGACTAGCGTTTTCCTACGAGCAGTACTTC.

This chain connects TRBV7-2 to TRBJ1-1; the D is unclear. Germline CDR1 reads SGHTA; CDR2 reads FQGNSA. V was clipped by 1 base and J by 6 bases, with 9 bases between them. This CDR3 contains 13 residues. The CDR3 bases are TGTGCCAGCAGCTTAGAAGTGGGAGCTGAAGCTTTCTTT. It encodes CASSLEVGAEAFF.

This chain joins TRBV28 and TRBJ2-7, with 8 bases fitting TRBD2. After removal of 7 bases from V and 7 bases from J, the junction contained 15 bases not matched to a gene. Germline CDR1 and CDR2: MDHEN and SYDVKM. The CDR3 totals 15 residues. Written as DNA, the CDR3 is TGTGCCAGCACTGTAGGACTAGCTTCCTCGGGGGAGCAGTACTTC. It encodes CASTVGLASSGEQYF.

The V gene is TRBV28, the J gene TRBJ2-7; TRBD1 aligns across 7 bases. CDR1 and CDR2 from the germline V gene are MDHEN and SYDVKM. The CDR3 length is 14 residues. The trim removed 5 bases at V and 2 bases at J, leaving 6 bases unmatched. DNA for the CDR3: TGTGCCAGCAGTCGGGACAGCCGAACCTACGAGCAGTACTTC. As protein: CASSRDSRTYEQYF.

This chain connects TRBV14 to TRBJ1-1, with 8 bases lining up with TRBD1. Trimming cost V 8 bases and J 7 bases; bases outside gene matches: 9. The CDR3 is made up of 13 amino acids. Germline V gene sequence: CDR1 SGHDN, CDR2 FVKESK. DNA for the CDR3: TGTGCCAGCGAATCGCAGGGGGCGGGTGAAGCTTTCTTT. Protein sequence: CASESQGAGEAFF. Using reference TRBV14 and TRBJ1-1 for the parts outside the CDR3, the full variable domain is EAGVTQFPSHSVIEKGQTVTLRCDPISGHDNLYWYRRVMGKEIKFLLHFVKESKQDESGMPNNRFLAERTGGTYSTLKVQPAELEDSGVYFCASESQGAGEAFFGQGTRLTVV.

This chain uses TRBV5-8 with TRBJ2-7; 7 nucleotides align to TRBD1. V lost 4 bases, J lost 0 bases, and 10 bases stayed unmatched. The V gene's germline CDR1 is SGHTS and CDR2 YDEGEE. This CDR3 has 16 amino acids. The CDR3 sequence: CASSKRQGLSSYEQYF. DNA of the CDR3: TGTGCCAGCAGCAAGAGACAGGGCCTAAGCTCCTACGAGCAGTACTTC.

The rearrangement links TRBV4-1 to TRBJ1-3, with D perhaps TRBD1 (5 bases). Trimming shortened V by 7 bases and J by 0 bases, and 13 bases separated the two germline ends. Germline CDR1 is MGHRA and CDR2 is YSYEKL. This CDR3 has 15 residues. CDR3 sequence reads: CASTSGQLSGNTIYF. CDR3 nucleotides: TGCGCCAGCACCTCAGGGCAACTCTCTGGAAACACCATATATTTT.

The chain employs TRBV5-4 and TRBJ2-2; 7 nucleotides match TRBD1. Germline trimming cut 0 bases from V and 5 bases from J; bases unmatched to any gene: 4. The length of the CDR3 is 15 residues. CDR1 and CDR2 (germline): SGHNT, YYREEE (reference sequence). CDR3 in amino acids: CASSLGDRVTGELFF. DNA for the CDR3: TGTGCCAGCAGCTTGGGTGACAGGGTTACCGGGGAGCTGTTTTTT.

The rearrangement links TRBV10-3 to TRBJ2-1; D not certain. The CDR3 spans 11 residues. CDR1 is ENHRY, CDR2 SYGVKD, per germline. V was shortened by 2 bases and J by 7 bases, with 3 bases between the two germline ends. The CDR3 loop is CAISEKNEQFF. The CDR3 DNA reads TGTGCCATCAGTGAGAAGAATGAGCAGTTCTTC.

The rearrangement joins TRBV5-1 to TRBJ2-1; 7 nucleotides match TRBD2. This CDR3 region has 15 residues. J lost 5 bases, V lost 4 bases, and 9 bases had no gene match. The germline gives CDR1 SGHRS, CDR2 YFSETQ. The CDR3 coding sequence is TGCGCCAGCAGCGCCGGACTAGTTTCGCACAATGAGCAGTTCTTC. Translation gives CASSAGLVSHNEQFF.

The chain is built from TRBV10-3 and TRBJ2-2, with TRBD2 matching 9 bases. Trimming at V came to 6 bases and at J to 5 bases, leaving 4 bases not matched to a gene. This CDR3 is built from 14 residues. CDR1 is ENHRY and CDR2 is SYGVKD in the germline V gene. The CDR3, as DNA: TGTGCCATCAGAGACCTAGCGGGGACCGGGGAGCTGTTTTTT. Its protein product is CAIRDLAGTGELFF.

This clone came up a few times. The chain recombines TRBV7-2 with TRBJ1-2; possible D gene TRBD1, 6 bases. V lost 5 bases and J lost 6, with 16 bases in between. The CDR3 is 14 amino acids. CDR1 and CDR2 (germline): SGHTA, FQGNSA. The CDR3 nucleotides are TGTGCCAGCAGCAAGGATCGACAGGTTCATGGCTACACCTTC. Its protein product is CASSKDRQVHGYTF.

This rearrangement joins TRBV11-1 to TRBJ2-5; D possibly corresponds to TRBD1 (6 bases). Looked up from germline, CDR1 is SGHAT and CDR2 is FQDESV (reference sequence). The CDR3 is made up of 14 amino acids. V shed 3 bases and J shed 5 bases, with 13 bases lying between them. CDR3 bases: TGTGCCAGCAGCTTCGTGGGGGCGCGGGAGACCCAGTACTTC. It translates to CASSFVGARETQYF.

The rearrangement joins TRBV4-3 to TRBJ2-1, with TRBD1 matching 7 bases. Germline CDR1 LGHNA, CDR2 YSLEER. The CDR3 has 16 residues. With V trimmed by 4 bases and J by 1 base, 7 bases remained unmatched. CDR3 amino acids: CASSPEPGGSYNEQFF. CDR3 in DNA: TGCGCCAGCAGCCCGGAACCAGGGGGATCCTACAATGAGCAGTTCTTC.

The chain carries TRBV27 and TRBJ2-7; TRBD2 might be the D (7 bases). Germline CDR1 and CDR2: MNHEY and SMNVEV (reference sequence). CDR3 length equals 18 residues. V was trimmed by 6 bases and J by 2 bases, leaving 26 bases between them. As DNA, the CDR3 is TGTGCCAGCAGCCCGGGGGGTTTGGCGCAGGGGTTGGCCTACGAGCAGTACTTC. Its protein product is CASSPGGLAQGLAYEQYF.

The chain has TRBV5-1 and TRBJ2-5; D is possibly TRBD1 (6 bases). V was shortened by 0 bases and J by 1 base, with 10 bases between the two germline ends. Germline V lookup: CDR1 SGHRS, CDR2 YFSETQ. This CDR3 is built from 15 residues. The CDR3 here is CASSLVGAPQETQYF. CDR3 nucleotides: TGCGCCAGCAGCTTGGTGGGGGCCCCCCAAGAGACCCAGTACTTC.

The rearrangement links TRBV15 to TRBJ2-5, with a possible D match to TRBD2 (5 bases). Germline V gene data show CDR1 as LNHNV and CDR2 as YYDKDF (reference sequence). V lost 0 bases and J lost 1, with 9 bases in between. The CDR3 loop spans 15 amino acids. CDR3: CATSRDTRTQETQYF. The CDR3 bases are TGTGCCACCAGCAGAGATACTAGGACCCAAGAGACCCAGTACTTC.

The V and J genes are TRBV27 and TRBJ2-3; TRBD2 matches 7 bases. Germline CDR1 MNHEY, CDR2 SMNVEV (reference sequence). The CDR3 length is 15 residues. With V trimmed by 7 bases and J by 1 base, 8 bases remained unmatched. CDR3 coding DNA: TGTGCCAGCACCTTGGGCCTAGCGGGCACAGATACGCAGTATTTT. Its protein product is CASTLGLAGTDTQYF.

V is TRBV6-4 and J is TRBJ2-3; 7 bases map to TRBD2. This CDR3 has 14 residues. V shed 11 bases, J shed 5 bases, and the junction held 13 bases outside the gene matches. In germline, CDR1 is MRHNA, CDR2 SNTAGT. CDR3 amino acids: CAQRSSGEVDTQYF. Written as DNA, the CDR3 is TGTGCCCAGAGGTCTAGCGGAGAGGTAGATACGCAGTATTTT.